These T cell receptor beta chains were read from a single sample in a study of CD8+ T cells in alopecia areata. Clones were read by immunoSEQ multiplex PCR, and TCRdb kept only the in-frame ones, dropping some. Among 55,000 to 65,000 clones listed, 44% were seen once. The source material was NKG2D-low CD8+ T cells sorted from blood. These receptor sequences come from a human donor with alopecia areata. The CDR3 runs from the conserved cysteine through the conserved F or W. The D gene is left open where the match is weak. Not all rows give a size; the values are once, few, many and, for expanded clones, a class.

NA,TRBV4-2,few,TRBJ2-7,TGTGCCAGCAGCCAAGGAAATATCAACGAGCAGTACTTC,CASSQGNINEQYF
NA,TRBV6-5,NA,TRBJ2-5,TGTGCCAGCAGTTACGCAGAGACCCAGTACTTC,CASSYAETQYF
TRBD1,TRBV29-1,few,TRBJ2-3,TGCAGCGTTACTCCGGGACAGGGTACAGATACGCAGTATTTT,CSVTPGQGTDTQYF
NA,TRBV30,once,TRBJ1-1,TGTGCCTCTATACGAAACACTGAAGCTTTCTTT,CASIRNTEAFF
NA,TRBV9,NA,TRBJ1-2,TGTGCCAGCAGCGTTGGGGGCTATGGCTACACCTTC,CASSVGGYGYTF
NA,TRBV7-3,NA,TRBJ1-5,TGTGCCAGCAGCTTGGGGGCGAATCAGCCCCAGCATTTT,CASSLGANQPQHF
NA,TRBV27,NA,TRBJ2-1,TGTGCCAGCAGCCTTCGGCCAGATTACAATGAGCAGTTCTTC,CASSLRPDYNEQFF
NA,TRBV12-5,few,TRBJ2-3,TGTGCTAGTGGTTTGGCCCCGTATAGCACAGATACGCAGTATTTT,CASGLAPYSTDTQYF
TRBD2,TRBV7-2,few,TRBJ2-1,TGTGCCAGCAGCTCGGGGACTAGCGGGGGGTCTTCCTACAATGAGCAGTTCTTC,CASSSGTSGGSSYNEQFF
TRBD1,TRBV7-9,NA,TRBJ2-2,TGTGCCAGCAGCTCCCTGGGGGGACAGGGGACGAACACCGGGGAGCTGTTTTTT,CASSSLGGQGTNTGELFF
NA,TRBV4-1,NA,TRBJ2-7,TGCGCCAGCAGCCAAGACCTTTCCTACGAGCAGTACTTC,CASSQDLSYEQYF
NA,TRBV5-1,NA,TRBJ2-7,TGCGCCAGCAGCCCTTCAACAGGGTTAGACGAGCAGTACTTC,CASSPSTGLDEQYF
NA,TRBV29-1,NA,TRBJ1-1,TGCAGCGTCCCGTCGGGGCCCGCGAACACTGAAGCTTTCTTT,CSVPSGPANTEAFF
NA,TRBV2,few,TRBJ2-2,TGTGCCAGCAACGCCGGGGAGCTGTTTTTT,CASNAGELFF
NA,TRBV9,once,TRBJ2-3,TGTGCCAGCAGCGTAGGGGACGGTGGAGATACGCAGTATTTT,CASSVGDGGDTQYF
TRBD2,TRBV15,few,TRBJ2-3,TGTGCCACCAGCAGGTCAAGCGGGGGCACAGATACGCAGTATTTT,CATSRSSGGTDTQYF
TRBD1,TRBV29-1,NA,TRBJ2-1,TGCAGCGTCTCCTCCGGGACAGGGTTTTACAATGAGCAGTTCTTC,CSVSSGTGFYNEQFF
TRBD1,TRBV2,NA,TRBJ1-2,TGTGCCAGAGGGACAGGGGTTAACTATGGCTACACCTTC,CARGTGVNYGYTF
NA,TRBV5-4,NA,TRBJ2-7,TGTGCCAGCAGCTTGGAGCTCCGGGACGAGCAGTACTTC,CASSLELRDEQYF
TRBD1,TRBV6-5,NA,TRBJ2-7,TGTGCCAGCAGTAACCCGGGACAGGGTCCCTACGAGCAGTACTTC,CASSNPGQGPYEQYF
TRBD2,TRBV7-9,few,TRBJ2-5,TGTGCCAGCAGCCCCCCTAGACTAGCGGGAGAACAAGAGACCCAGTACTTC,CASSPPRLAGEQETQYF
TRBD2,TRBV2,once,TRBJ2-3,TGTGCCAGCAGTGGGACTAGCGGGGGCCCCACAGATACGCAGTATTTT,CASSGTSGGPTDTQYF
TRBD1,TRBV7-6,NA,TRBJ1-1,TGTGCCAGCAGCCCGCGGACAGGGGGCTGGGACACTGAAGCTTTCTTT,CASSPRTGGWDTEAFF
TRBD1,TRBV27,few,TRBJ2-5,TGTGCCAGCAGTACCACGACAGGGCAAGAGACCCAGTACTTC,CASSTTTGQETQYF
NA,TRBV29-1,few,TRBJ2-2,TGCAGCGTTGAAGGTGGGGCCGGGGAGCTGTTTTTT,CSVEGGAGELFF
TRBD1,TRBV29-1,NA,TRBJ2-7,TGCAGCGTTGAAGGGACGGGACAGACCTACGAGCAGTACTTC,CSVEGTGQTYEQYF
TRBD2,TRBV11-3,NA,TRBJ2-1,TGTGCCAGCAGCTCAGAACTAGCGAACAATGAGCAGTTCTTC,CASSSELANNEQFF
NA,TRBV29-1,few,TRBJ1-1,TGCAGCGTTGAAGATTTAGGGGAAGCTTTCTTT,CSVEDLGEAFF
TRBD1,TRBV11-2,NA,TRBJ1-5,TGTGCCAGCAGCCGGACAGGGGCGGGTCAGCCCCAGCATTTT,CASSRTGAGQPQHF
NA,TRBV19,few,TRBJ2-5,TGTGCCAGTAGTATCGGCGTCAGGGGAGAGACCCAGTACTTC,CASSIGVRGETQYF
NA,TRBV4-3,NA,TRBJ2-7,TGCGCCAGCAGCCAAGATCCAGGGAACTCCTACGAGCAGTACTTC,CASSQDPGNSYEQYF
NA,TRBV29-1,NA,TRBJ1-1,TGCAGCGTTATAAGGGGGAACACTGAAGCTTTCTTT,CSVIRGNTEAFF
NA,TRBV27,NA,TRBJ1-2,TGTGCCAGCAGTTTATCAGGGACGGAGTATGGCTACACCTTC,CASSLSGTEYGYTF
NA,TRBV29-1,NA,TRBJ2-4,TGCAGCGTTGAGGGGCTAGGATTAGCCAAAAACATTCGGTACTTC,CSVEGLGLAKNIRYF
NA,TRBV28,few,TRBJ2-3,TGTGCCAGCAGTTTCAACTCTCTGGGCACAGATACGCAGTATTTT,CASSFNSLGTDTQYF
NA,TRBV4-3,NA,TRBJ2-1,TGCGCCAGCAGCCAAGATCAGGGTCCCACGGGGGATGAGCAGTTCTTC,CASSQDQGPTGDEQFF
NA,TRBV11-2,NA,TRBJ2-7,TGTGCCAGCAGCTTAGCTGGCTCTTCCTACGAGCAGTACTTC,CASSLAGSSYEQYF
TRBD1,TRBV2,NA,TRBJ1-6,TGTGCCAGCAGTCGTGGGACAGGGAGTTATAATTCACCCCTCCACTTT,CASSRGTGSYNSPLHF
NA,TRBV9,few,TRBJ2-1,TGTGCCAGCAGCGCTCTGAGCTACAATGAGCAGTTCTTC,CASSALSYNEQFF
TRBD2,TRBV27,NA,TRBJ2-7,TGTGCCAGCAGTTTTGTGGCGGGAGCTCTCCCCGAGCAGTACTTC,CASSFVAGALPEQYF